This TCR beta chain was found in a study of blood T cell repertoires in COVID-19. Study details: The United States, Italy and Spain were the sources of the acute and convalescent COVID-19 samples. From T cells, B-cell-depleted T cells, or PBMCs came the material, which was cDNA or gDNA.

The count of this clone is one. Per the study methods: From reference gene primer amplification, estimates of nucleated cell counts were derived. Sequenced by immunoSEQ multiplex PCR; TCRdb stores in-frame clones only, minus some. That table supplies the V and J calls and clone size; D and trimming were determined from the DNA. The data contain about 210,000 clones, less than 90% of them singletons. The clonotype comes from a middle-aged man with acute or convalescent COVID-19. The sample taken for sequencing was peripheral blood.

The CDR3 here is CASSALDGPGQPQHF. The CDR3 DNA sequence: TGTGCCAGCAGCGCCTTAGACGGGCCGGGGCAGCCCCAGCATTTT. V gene TRBV6-4 combines with J gene TRBJ1-5; D remains unclear. The V gene's germline CDR1 is MRHNA and CDR2 SNTAGT. V was cut by 6 bases and J by 7 bases, with 19 bases left in between. This CDR3 comprises 15 residues.